In this sample, the clone carrying this TCR beta chain turned up a few times. Its antigen is unidentified. Per germline, CDR1 SGHKS and CDR2 YYEKEE (reference sequence). V dropped 7 bases and J dropped 4 bases, with 18 bases sitting between them. The length of the CDR3 is 15 residues. The sample originates from a study of early T cells in non-severe SARS-CoV-2 infection. Study conclusions and caveats: There was a bias toward anti-spike CD8 responses in VDJdb matching, which missed private and CD4 specificities.

The library protocol tagged individual cDNA molecules with unique molecular identifiers. TCRdb analysed the 5' RACE reads with MiXCR anew, one entry per CDR3 protein. The sample yields over 60,000 distinct CDR3 sequences, 9.5% to 15% seen once. This TCR came from an adult who was a healthcare worker with PCR-confirmed SARS-CoV-2 infection or an uninfected control (not recorded which). Source: whole blood, taken at baseline. This chain uses TRBV5-5 with TRBJ1-3; D remains ambiguous. The CDR3 sequence is CASALTSTRGNTIYF. In nucleotides, the CDR3 is TGTGCCAGCGCCCTGACGAGTACACGGGGAAACACCATATATTTT.